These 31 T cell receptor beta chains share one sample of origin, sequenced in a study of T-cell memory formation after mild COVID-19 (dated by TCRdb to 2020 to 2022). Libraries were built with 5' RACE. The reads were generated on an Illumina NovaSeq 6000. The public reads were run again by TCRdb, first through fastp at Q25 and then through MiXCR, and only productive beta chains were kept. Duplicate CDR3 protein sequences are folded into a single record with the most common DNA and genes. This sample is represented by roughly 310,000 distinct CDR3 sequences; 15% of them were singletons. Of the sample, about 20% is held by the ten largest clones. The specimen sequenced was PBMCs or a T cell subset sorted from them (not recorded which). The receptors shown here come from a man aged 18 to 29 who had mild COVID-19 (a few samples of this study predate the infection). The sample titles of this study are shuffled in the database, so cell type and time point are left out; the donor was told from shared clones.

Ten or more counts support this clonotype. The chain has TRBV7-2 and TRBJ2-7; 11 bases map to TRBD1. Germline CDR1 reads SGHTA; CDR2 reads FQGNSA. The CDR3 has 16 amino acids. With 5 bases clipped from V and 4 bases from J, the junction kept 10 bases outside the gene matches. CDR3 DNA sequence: TGTGCCAGCAGCCCAAACCGGGACAGGGGGTTGTACGAGCAGTACTTC. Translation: CASSPNRDRGLYEQYF.

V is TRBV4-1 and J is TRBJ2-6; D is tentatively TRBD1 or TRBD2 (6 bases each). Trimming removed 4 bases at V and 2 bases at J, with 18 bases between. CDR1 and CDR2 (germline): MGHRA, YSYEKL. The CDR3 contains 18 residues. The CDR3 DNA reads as TGCGCCAGCAGCCCTGGCGGGACAAGGGGACCTGGGGCCAACGTCCTGACTTTC. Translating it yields CASSPGGTRGPGANVLTF.

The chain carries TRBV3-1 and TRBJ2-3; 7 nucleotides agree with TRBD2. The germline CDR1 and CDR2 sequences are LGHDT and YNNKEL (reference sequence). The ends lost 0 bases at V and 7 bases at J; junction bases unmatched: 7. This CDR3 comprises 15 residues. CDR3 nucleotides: TGTGCCAGCAGCCAAGATAGGGTAGCGGGCTATACGCAGTATTTT. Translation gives CASSQDRVAGYTQYF.

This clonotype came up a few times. CDR3 residues: CASGQTSSYNEQFF. The CDR3 bases are TGCGCCAGCGGCCAGACTAGCTCCTACAATGAGCAGTTCTTC. The J gene is TRBJ2-1, the V gene TRBV5-1; D is possibly TRBD2 (6 bases). V lost 7 bases and J lost 0, with 11 bases in between. The CDR3 runs to 14 residues. The germline V gene encodes CDR1 SGHRS and CDR2 YFSETQ.

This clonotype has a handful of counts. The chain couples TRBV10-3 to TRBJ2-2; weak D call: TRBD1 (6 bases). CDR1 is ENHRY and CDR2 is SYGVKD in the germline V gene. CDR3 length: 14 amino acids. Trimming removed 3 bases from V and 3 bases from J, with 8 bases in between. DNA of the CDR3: TGTGCCATCAGTGACCAGGGGTACACCGGGGAGCTGTTTTTT. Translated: CAISDQGYTGELFF.

This CDR3 reads CASRAGVSQETQYF. The CDR3 DNA reads TGCGCCAGCAGAGCGGGGGTGAGCCAAGAGACCCAGTACTTC. The V gene is TRBV5-1, the J gene TRBJ2-5, with TRBD2 identical over 8 bases. V dropped 5 bases and J dropped 1; count of bases not matched to a gene: 4. This CDR3 contains 14 residues. Germline CDR1 and CDR2: SGHRS and YFSETQ.

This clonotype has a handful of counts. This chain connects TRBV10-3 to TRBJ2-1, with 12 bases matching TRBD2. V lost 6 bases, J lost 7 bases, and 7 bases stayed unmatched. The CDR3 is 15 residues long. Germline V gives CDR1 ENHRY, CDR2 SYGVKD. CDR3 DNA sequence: TGTGCCATCAGGGAACTAGCGGGGGGTACGAATGAGCAGTTCTTC. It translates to CAIRELAGGTNEQFF.

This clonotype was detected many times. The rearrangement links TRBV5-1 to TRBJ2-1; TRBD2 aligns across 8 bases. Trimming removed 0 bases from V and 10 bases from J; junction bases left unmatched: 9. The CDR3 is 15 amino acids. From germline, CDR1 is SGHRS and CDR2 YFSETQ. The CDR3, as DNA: TGCGCCAGCAGCTTGGGGGACGGGGGGGGCCTGGAGCAGTTCTTC. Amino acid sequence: CASSLGDGGGLEQFF.

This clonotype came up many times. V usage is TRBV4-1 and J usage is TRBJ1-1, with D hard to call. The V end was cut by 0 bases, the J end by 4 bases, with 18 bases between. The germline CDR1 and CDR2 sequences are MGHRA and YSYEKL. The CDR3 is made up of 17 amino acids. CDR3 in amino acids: CASSQEPKGSLGTEAFF. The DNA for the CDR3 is TGCGCCAGCAGCCAAGAACCTAAGGGATCCTTAGGCACTGAAGCTTTCTTT.

For the CDR3, the DNA is TGTGCCAGCAGCTCGCGGACCGCAAGCTCCTACGAGCAGTACGTC. This translates into CASSSRTASSYEQYV. J is TRBJ2-7 and V is TRBV7-9; D is uncertain. V was pared by 4 bases and J by 0 bases, with 13 bases between. Germline lookup yields CDR1 SEHNR and CDR2 FQNEAQ (reference sequence). The length of the CDR3 is 15 residues.

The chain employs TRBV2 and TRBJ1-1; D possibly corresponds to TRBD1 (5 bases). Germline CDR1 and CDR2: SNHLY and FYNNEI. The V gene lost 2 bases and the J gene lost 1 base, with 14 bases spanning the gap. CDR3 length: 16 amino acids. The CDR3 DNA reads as TGTGCCAGCAGTGAATATCTTGGGGCGACGAACACTGAAGCTTTCTTT. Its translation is CASSEYLGATNTEAFF. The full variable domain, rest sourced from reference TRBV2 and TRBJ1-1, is EPEVTQTPSHQVTQMGQEVILRCVPISNHLYFYWYRQILGQKVEFLVSFYNNEISEKSEIFDDQFSVERPDGSNFTLKIRSTKLEDSAMYFCASSEYLGATNTEAFFGQGTRLTVV.

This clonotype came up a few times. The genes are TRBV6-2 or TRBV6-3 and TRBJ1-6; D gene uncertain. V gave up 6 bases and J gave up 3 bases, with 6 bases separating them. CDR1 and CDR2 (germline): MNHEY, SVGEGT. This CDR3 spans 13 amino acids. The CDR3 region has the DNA TGTGCCAGCAGCGTGGACTATAATTCACCCCTCCACTTT. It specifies CASSVDYNSPLHF.

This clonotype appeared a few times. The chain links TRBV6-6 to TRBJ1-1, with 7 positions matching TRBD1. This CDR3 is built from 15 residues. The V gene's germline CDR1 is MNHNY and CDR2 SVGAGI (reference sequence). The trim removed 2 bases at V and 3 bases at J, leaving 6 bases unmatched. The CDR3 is CASSYQTGRDTEAFF. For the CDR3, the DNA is TGTGCCAGCAGTTACCAGACAGGGAGGGACACTGAAGCTTTCTTT.

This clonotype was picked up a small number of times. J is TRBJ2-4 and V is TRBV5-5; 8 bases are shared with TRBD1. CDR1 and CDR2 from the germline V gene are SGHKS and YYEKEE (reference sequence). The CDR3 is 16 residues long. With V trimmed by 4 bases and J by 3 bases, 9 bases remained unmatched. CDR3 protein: CASSLRTGSDKNIQYF. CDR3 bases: TGTGCCAGCAGCCTTCGGACAGGGTCGGACAAAAACATTCAGTACTTC.

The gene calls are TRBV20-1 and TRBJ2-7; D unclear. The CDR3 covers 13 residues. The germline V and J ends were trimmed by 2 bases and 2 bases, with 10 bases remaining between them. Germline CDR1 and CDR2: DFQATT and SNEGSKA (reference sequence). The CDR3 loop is CSARHPGTYEQYV. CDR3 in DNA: TGCAGTGCTAGACATCCGGGCACCTACGAGCAGTACGTC.

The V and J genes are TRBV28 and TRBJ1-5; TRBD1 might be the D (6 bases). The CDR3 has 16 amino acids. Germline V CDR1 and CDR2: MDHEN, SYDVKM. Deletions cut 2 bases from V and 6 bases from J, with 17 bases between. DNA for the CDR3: TGTGCCAGCAGTTTAGTCCCAGGGGCAATAGCTCAGCCCCAGCATTTT. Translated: CASSLVPGAIAQPQHF.

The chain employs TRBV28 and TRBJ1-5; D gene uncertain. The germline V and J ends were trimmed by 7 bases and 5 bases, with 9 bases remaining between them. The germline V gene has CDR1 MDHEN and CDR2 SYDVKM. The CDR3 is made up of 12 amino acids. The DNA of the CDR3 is TGTGCCAGCAAACGACGGGATCAGCCCCAGCATTTT. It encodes CASKRRDQPQHF.

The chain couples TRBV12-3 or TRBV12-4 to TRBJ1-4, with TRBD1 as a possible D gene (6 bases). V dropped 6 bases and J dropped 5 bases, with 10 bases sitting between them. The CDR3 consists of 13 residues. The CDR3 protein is CASRNGQNEKLFF. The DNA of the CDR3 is TGTGCCAGCAGGAACGGACAGAATGAAAAACTGTTTTTT.

DNA of the CDR3: TGTGCCAGCAGCTTAACATCCTCTGGGGCCAACGTCCTGACTTTC. Its translation is CASSLTSSGANVLTF. The chain carries TRBV7-6 and TRBJ2-6, with D unclear. V was cut by 2 bases and J by 0 bases, with 5 bases left in between. The CDR3 sequence is 15 residues long. The germline CDR1 and CDR2 sequences are SGHVS and FNYEAQ.

The CDR3 DNA follows: TGCGCCAGCAGCCAAGGGGCGGAGGGCGGACAGCCCCAGCATTTT. Protein: CASSQGAEGGQPQHF. V is TRBV4-3 and J is TRBJ1-5; D is ambiguous. The CDR3 runs 15 residues. CDR1 LGHNA and CDR2 YSLEER come from the germline V gene. V dropped 1 base and J dropped 7 bases, with 14 bases sitting between them.

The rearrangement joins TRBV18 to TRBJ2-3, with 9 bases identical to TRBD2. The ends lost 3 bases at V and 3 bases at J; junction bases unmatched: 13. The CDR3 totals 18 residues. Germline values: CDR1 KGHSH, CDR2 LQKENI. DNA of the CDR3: TGTGCCAGCTCACCGACCCCTACTCTAGCGGGACAGACAGATACGCAGTATTTT. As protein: CASSPTPTLAGQTDTQYF.

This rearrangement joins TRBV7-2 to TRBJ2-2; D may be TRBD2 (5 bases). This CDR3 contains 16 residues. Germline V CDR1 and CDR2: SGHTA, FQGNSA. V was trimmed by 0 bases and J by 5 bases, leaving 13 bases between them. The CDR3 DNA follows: TGTGCCAGCAGCTTAGCAGCTACGGGGTTAACCGGGGAGCTGTTTTTT. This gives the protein CASSLAATGLTGELFF.

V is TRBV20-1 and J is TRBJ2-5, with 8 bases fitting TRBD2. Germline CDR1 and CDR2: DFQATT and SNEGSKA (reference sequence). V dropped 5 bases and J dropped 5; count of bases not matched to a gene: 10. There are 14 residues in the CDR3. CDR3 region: CSAGQTSVGETQYF. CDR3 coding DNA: TGCAGTGCTGGCCAGACTAGCGTCGGGGAGACCCAGTACTTC.

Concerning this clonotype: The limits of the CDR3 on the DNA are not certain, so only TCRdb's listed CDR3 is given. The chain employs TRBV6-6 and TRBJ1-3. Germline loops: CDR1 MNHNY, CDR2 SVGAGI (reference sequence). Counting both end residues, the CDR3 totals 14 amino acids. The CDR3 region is CASILEQQGNTIYF.

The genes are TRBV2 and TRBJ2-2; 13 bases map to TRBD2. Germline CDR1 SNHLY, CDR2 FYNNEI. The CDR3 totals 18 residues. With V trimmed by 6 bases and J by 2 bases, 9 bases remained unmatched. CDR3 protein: CASRPQTSGGANTGELFF. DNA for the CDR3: TGTGCCAGCAGGCCCCAAACTAGCGGGGGGGCCAACACCGGGGAGCTGTTTTTT.

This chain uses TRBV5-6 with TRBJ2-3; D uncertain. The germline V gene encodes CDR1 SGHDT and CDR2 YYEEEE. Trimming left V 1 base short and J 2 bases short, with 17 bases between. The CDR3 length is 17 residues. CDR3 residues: CASSLSPLKGYTDTQYF. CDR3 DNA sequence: TGTGCCAGCAGCTTGTCCCCCCTGAAGGGCTACACAGATACGCAGTATTTT.

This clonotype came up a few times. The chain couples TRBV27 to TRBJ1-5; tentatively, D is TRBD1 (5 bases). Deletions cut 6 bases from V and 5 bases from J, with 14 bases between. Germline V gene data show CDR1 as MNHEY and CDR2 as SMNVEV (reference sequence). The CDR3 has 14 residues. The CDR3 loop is CASSPTVQYQPQHF. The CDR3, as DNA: TGTGCCAGCAGCCCGACAGTCCAATATCAGCCCCAGCATTTT.

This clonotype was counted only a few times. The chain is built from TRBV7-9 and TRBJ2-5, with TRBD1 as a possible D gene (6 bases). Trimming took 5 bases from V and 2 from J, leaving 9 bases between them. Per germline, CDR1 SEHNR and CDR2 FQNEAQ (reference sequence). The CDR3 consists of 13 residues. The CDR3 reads CASSGQLQETQYF. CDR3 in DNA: TGTGCCAGCAGCGGACAGTTACAAGAGACCCAGTACTTC.

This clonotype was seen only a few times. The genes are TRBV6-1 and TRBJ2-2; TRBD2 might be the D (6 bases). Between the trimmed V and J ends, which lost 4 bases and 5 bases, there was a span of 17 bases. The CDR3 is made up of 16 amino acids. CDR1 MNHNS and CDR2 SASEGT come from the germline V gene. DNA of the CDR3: TGTGCCAGCAGTGCTTTCGGGGTGGCGGGGACCGGGGAGCTGTTTTTT. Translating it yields CASSAFGVAGTGELFF.

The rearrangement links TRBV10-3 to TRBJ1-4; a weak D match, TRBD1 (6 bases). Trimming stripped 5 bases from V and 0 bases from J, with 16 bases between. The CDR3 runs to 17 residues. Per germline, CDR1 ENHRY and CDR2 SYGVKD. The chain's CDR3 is CAISSTGSPSTNEKLFF. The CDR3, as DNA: TGTGCCATCAGTTCCACAGGGAGTCCCTCAACTAATGAAAAACTGTTTTTT.

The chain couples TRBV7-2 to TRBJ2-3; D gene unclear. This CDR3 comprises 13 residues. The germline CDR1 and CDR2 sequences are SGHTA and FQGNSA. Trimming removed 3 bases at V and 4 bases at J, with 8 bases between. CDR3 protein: CASSFTTADTQYF. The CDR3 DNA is TGTGCCAGCAGCTTTACGACGGCAGATACGCAGTATTTT. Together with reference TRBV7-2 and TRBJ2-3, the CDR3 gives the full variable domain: GAGVSQSPSNKVTEKGKDVELRCDPISGHTALYWYRQSLGQGLEFLIYFQGNSAPDKSGLPSDRFSAERTGGSVSTLTIQRTQQEDSAVYLCASSFTTADTQYFGPGTRLTVL.